These 28 T cell receptor beta chains were sequenced from one sample in a study of T cells in Graves' hyperthyroidism and ophthalmopathy. TCR beta CDR3 regions were amplified from RNA transcripts. Initially, a first-round RT-PCR of the TCR CDR3 employed the HTBI primer set. Each CDR3 protein is one row after TCRdb ran MiXCR on the multiplex PCR reads. Among a few hundred thousand distinct CDR3 sequences listed, 46% were seen once. The sample was peripheral blood or thyroid tissue (not recorded which). The receptors come from an adult woman with Graves' disease, either hyperthyroidism or ophthalmopathy (not recorded which).

This clonotype was observed at least ten times. The chain recombines TRBV2 with TRBJ2-7; 8 nucleotides match TRBD1. Trimming took 6 bases from V and 3 from J; bases not matched to a gene: 4. The length of the CDR3 is 13 residues. The V gene's germline CDR1 is SNHLY and CDR2 FYNNEI. This CDR3 reads CASSGQGNYEQYF. The DNA for the CDR3 is TGTGCCAGCAGCGGACAGGGTAACTACGAGCAGTACTTC.

This chain connects TRBV20-1 to TRBJ2-5; perhaps TRBD2 as D (6 bases). The CDR3 length is 15 residues. Germline V gene sequence: CDR1 DFQATT, CDR2 SNEGSKA (reference sequence). V lost 6 bases to trimming and J lost 8 bases, with 25 bases between them. CDR3 amino acids: CSASSVSRTGGTQYF. The CDR3 bases are TGCAGTGCCAGCAGCGTCTCCCGTACCGGGGGAACCCAGTACTTC.

This chain uses TRBV29-1 with TRBJ2-7; D may be TRBD2 (5 bases). The CDR3 totals 14 residues. Trimming cost V 4 bases and J 5 bases, with 18 bases left between them. Germline CDR1 is SQVTM and CDR2 is ANQGSEA. The CDR3 reads CSVASGLGKHEQYF. The DNA of the CDR3 is TGCAGCGTTGCATCGGGGTTGGGGAAGCACGAGCAGTACTTC.

Points on this clonotype: The junction shows a germline mismatch at one end, possibly a read error. The V call is TRBV7-7, the J call TRBJ2-3, with a tentative D call TRBD2 (6 bases). The germline gives CDR1 SSHAT, CDR2 FNYEAQ (reference sequence). This CDR3 comprises 16 residues. CDR3 in DNA: TGTGCTAGCAGCTTGGGTCCGGGAGCGCAGCTAGATACGCAGTATTTT. Its protein product is CASSLGPGAQLDTQYF. Together with reference TRBV7-7 and TRBJ2-3, the CDR3 gives the full variable domain: GAGVSQSPRYKVTKRGQDVTLRCDPISSHATLYWYQQALGQGPEFLTYFNYEAQPDKSGLPSDRFSAERPEGSISTLTIQRTEQRDSAMYRCASSLGPGAQLDTQYFGPGTRLTVL.

This clonotype has just one count. The chain links TRBV19 to TRBJ1-1; D is uncertain. The CDR3 extends over 12 amino acids. Per the germline V gene, CDR1 is LNHDA and CDR2 is SQIVND (reference sequence). The CDR3 nucleotides read TGTGCTAGAGATCCGGTGAACACTGAAGCTTTCTTT. Amino acids: CARDPVNTEAFF.

V is TRBV28 and J is TRBJ2-7; 8 nucleotides agree with TRBD1. The junction had 12 bases not matched to a gene; V was cut back by 6 bases and J by 5 bases. The germline CDR1 and CDR2 sequences are MDHEN and SYDVKM. The CDR3 spans 15 residues. CDR3 nucleotide sequence: TGTGCCAGCAGCCTCGCACCGTACAGGGGGGACGAGCAGTACTTC. This translates into CASSLAPYRGDEQYF. Combining the CDR3 with reference TRBV28 and TRBJ2-7 gives the whole variable domain DVKVTQSSRYLVKRTGEKVFLECVQDMDHENMFWYRQDPGLGLRLIYFSYDVKMKEKGDIPEGYSVSREKKERFSLILESASTNQTSMYLCASSLAPYRGDEQYFGPGTRLTVT.

This chain connects TRBV6-5 to TRBJ2-5; 7 nucleotides line up with TRBD2. Germline CDR1 MNHEY, CDR2 SVGAGI. The J segment lost 5 bases and the V segment lost 6 bases, leaving 3 bases of the junction unmatched. The CDR3 runs to 12 residues. CDR3 loop: CASSGGTETQYF. The CDR3 DNA is TGTGCCAGCAGCGGGGGGACGGAGACCCAGTACTTC.

This clonotype was recorded at least ten times. The gene calls are TRBV10-3 and TRBJ2-2, with D perhaps TRBD2 (7 bases). The CDR3 is 17 residues long. The germline V gene has CDR1 ENHRY and CDR2 SYGVKD. V lost 11 bases, J lost 5 bases, and 27 bases lay in between. The CDR3 loop is CASRGASGAGKTGELFF. As DNA, the CDR3 is TGTGCCTCCCGGGGGGCCTCCGGGGCGGGAAAAACCGGGGAGCTGTTTTTT.

There are many counts of this clonotype. The chain carries TRBV6-1 and TRBJ1-5; D perhaps matches TRBD1 (6 bases). Germline V lookup: CDR1 MNHNS, CDR2 SASEGT. V lost 7 bases and J 3 bases, leaving 13 bases between the germline ends. The CDR3 extends over 14 amino acids. Here the CDR3 reads CASKSRGLNQPQHF. CDR3 coding DNA: TGTGCCAGCAAAAGCAGGGGACTCAATCAGCCCCAGCATTTT.

This chain links TRBV5-1 with TRBJ2-1; D may correspond to TRBD1 or TRBD2 (5 bases each). CDR1 is SGHRS and CDR2 is YFSETQ in the germline V gene. The V end lost 4 bases, the J end lost 4 bases, and 18 bases lay between the germline ends. The CDR3 length is 16 residues. The CDR3 DNA reads TGCGCCAGCAGCCCCGACCAGAGGGGAGCTTACAATGAGCAGTTCTTC. Translated: CASSPDQRGAYNEQFF.

The J gene is TRBJ1-1, the V gene TRBV19; D unresolved. This CDR3 is built from 13 residues. V lost 7 bases, J lost 1 base, and 10 bases lay in between. Germline V gene data show CDR1 as LNHDA and CDR2 as SQIVND (reference sequence). DNA for the CDR3: TGTGCCAGTATTGGAGGTTGGAACACTGAAGCTTTCTTT. Its translation is CASIGGWNTEAFF.

This clonotype has more than one count but fewer than ten. The rearrangement uses TRBV6-4 and TRBJ1-2; 7 bases align to TRBD1. J gave up 5 bases and V 5 bases, and 5 bases lay outside the gene matches. Germline loops: CDR1 MRHNA, CDR2 SNTAGT. The CDR3 has 13 amino acids. The CDR3 protein is CASSPGQWYGYTF. The CDR3 coding sequence is TGTGCCAGCAGTCCGGGACAGTGGTATGGCTACACCTTC.

The chain links TRBV20-1 to TRBJ2-5; TRBD2 is a possible D gene (6 bases). V lost 6 bases, J lost 5 bases, and 22 bases lay in between. The V gene's germline CDR1 is DFQATT and CDR2 SNEGSKA (reference sequence). CDR3 length equals 15 residues. The CDR3 region is CSAISGGGAGETQYF. CDR3 bases: TGCAGTGCCATATCCGGGGGTGGGGCAGGGGAGACCCAGTACTTC.

This chain uses TRBV10-3 with TRBJ1-3; 12 bases match TRBD1. J was trimmed by 3 bases and V by 0 bases; bases with no gene match: 6. Looked up from germline, CDR1 is ENHRY and CDR2 is SYGVKD. The CDR3 spans 18 residues. The CDR3 bases are TGTGCCATCAGTGAGTCGGGGACAGGGGGCAACTATGGAAACACCATATATTTT. Its protein is CAISESGTGGNYGNTIYF.

This clonotype was seen at least ten times. The chain links TRBV5-1 to TRBJ1-5, with D unresolved. Trimming left V 4 bases short and J 4 bases short, with 12 bases between. The germline V gene has CDR1 SGHRS and CDR2 YFSETQ. The CDR3 runs 14 residues. CDR3 amino acids: CASSRDGENQPQHF. The CDR3 DNA follows: TGCGCCAGCAGCCGTGACGGGGAAAATCAGCCCCAGCATTTT.

At least ten counts were recorded for this clonotype. This chain connects TRBV2 to TRBJ1-1; the match to TRBD1 covers 8 bases. Germline V CDR1 and CDR2: SNHLY, FYNNEI. With V trimmed by 9 bases and J by 13 bases, 16 bases remained unmatched. This CDR3 spans 13 amino acids. CDR3 bases: TGTGCCAGTTCCAGCCCCCGGGACAGGATTGATTTCTTT. This translates into CASSSPRDRIDFF.

The chain links TRBV12-3 or TRBV12-4 to TRBJ1-6; D is ambiguous. The germline V and J ends were trimmed by 5 bases and 9 bases, with 8 bases remaining between them. There are 12 residues in the CDR3. The CDR3 DNA is TGTGCCAGCAGTGTGGGAGTTTCACCCCTCCACTTT. The encoded protein is CASSVGVSPLHF.

In its sample, this clonotype was seen many times. V is TRBV7-3 and J is TRBJ2-2; D is undetermined. CDR1 and CDR2 (germline): SGHTA, FQGTGA. Trimming removed 1 base from V and 3 bases from J, with 6 bases in between. CDR3 length: 14 residues. CDR3 residues: CASSLIGYTGELFF. CDR3 DNA sequence: TGTGCCAGCAGCTTAATTGGCTACACCGGGGAGCTGTTTTTT.

This clonotype came up a few times. The chain is built from TRBV29-1 and TRBJ2-7, with TRBD2 as a possible D gene (5 bases). The CDR3 covers 13 residues. Germline loops: CDR1 SQVTM, CDR2 ANQGSEA. V was pared by 3 bases and J by 6 bases, with 15 bases between. This CDR3 reads CSVDEGGPAEQYF. Here the CDR3 DNA reads TGCAGCGTTGACGAGGGCGGTCCTGCCGAGCAGTACTTC.

A note on this clonotype: A much more abundant neighbour one base away suggests this may be a read error. This chain uses TRBV2 with TRBJ2-5, with D unclear. The CDR3 has 13 residues. Germline V gene sequence: CDR1 SNHLY, CDR2 FYNNEI. The CDR3 region has the DNA TGTGCCGGCAGCCAAAGCGCCTCGGAGACCCAGTACTTC. The encoded protein is CAGSQSASETQYF.

In its sample, this clonotype was seen many times. The chain carries TRBV5-1 and TRBJ1-1, with D possibly matching TRBD1 (5 bases). V gave up 4 bases and J gave up 7 bases, with 17 bases separating them. The V gene's germline CDR1 is SGHRS and CDR2 YFSETQ. CDR3 length: 14 residues. CDR3 sequence: CASSPGAGSLEAFF. The CDR3 nucleotides read TGCGCCAGCAGCCCCGGCGCAGGGTCCCTTGAAGCTTTCTTT.

The sample holds many counts of this clonotype. The V and J genes are TRBV9 and TRBJ1-5; possibly TRBD1 for D (5 bases). This CDR3 spans 15 amino acids. Trimming cost V 4 bases and J 3 bases, with 14 bases left between them. Germline-derived CDR1 and CDR2 are SGDLS and YYNGEE. CDR3 residues: CASSPAGEVNQPQHF. For the CDR3, the DNA is TGTGCCAGCAGCCCAGCGGGGGAGGTCAATCAGCCCCAGCATTTT.

The V call is TRBV10-2, the J call TRBJ2-5; D ambiguous. Germline V gives CDR1 WSHSY, CDR2 SAAADI. V was clipped by 7 bases and J by 5 bases, with 11 bases between them. This CDR3 contains 12 residues. CDR3 amino acids: CASKAFGETQYF. The CDR3 DNA reads TGCGCCAGCAAGGCGTTTGGGGAGACCCAGTACTTC.

At least ten counts were recorded for this clonotype. This chain connects TRBV11-2 to TRBJ1-2, with a tentative D call TRBD1 (6 bases). The V gene lost 1 base and the J gene lost 0 bases, with 24 bases spanning the gap. Germline values: CDR1 SGHAT, CDR2 FQNNGV. CDR3 length equals 20 residues. The DNA of the CDR3 is TGTGCCAGCAGCTTAGTCGGGACGGGACTAATTGGGGGGCCTAACTATGGCTACACCTTC. This gives the protein CASSLVGTGLIGGPNYGYTF.

This clonotype was detected many times. The CDR3, as DNA: TGCGCCAGCAGCTCCACCACCGACTCCCTGGGCGAGACCCAGTACTTC. Its protein product is CASSSTTDSLGETQYF. This chain uses TRBV5-1 with TRBJ2-5; no clear D gene. CDR3 length: 16 amino acids. V lost 3 bases and J lost 5, with 20 bases in between. The V gene's germline CDR1 is SGHRS and CDR2 YFSETQ. The variable domain in full, with the rest retrieved from reference TRBV5-1 and TRBJ2-5, is KAGVTQTPRYLIKTRGQQVTLSCSPISGHRSVSWYQQTPGQGLQFLFEYFSETQRNKGNFPGRFSGRQFSNSRSEMNVSTLELGDSALYLCASSSTTDSLGETQYFGPGTRLLVL.

The table lists this clonotype with many counts. The CDR3 bases are TGTGCCAGCAGCTCGGCCTGGGGTAGCGGTAGCTACGAGCAGTACTTC. It specifies CASSSAWGSGSYEQYF. The genes are TRBV5-8 and TRBJ2-7, with a tentative D call TRBD2 (6 bases). This CDR3 spans 16 amino acids. V was pared by 3 bases and J by 3 bases, with 19 bases between. CDR1 and CDR2 (germline): SGHTS, YDEGEE.

The chain couples TRBV7-2 to TRBJ1-1; D not resolved. The V gene's germline CDR1 is SGHTA and CDR2 FQGNSA. V dropped 5 bases and J dropped 11 bases, with 9 bases sitting between them. The CDR3 loop spans 10 amino acids. The CDR3 DNA sequence: TGTGCCAGCAGCGCCCCTAGGGCTTTCTTT. This translates into CASSAPRAFF.

There are a few counts of this clonotype. V usage is TRBV28 and J usage is TRBJ1-5; D unclear. V lost 2 bases to trimming and J lost 2 bases, with 13 bases between them. From germline, CDR1 is MDHEN and CDR2 SYDVKM. CDR3 length: 16 residues. As DNA, the CDR3 is TGTGCCAGCAGTTTACACATGCCCTGGGGCAATCAGCCCCAGCATTTT. Translated: CASSLHMPWGNQPQHF.